Below, 26 T cell receptor beta chains from the same sample are listed, as sequenced in a study of blood T cell repertoires in COVID-19. Only in-frame clones appear in the TCRdb table, and some are missing; sequencing was by immunoSEQ multiplex PCR. The data show over 120,000 clones, 80% to 90% seen once. The sequencing sample was made of peripheral blood. Every receptor here comes from a man between 50 and 59 years old who had recovered from COVID-19.

The rearrangement joins TRBV11-2 to TRBJ2-4; TRBD1 is a possible D gene (6 bases). The CDR3 has 14 amino acids. CDR1 and CDR2 (germline): SGHAT, FQNNGV. V was pared by 3 bases and J by 6 bases, with 12 bases between. The CDR3 DNA sequence: TGTGCCAGCAGCTTTAACAGGGATGCAAACATTCAGTACTTC. Translated, it gives CASSFNRDANIQYF.

The rearrangement joins TRBV6-1 to TRBJ2-7; D perhaps matches TRBD1 (5 bases). The CDR3 sequence is 14 residues long. V was clipped by 0 bases and J by 6 bases, with 12 bases between them. Germline CDR1 and CDR2: MNHNS and SASEGT. The CDR3 protein is CASSEASVQGEQYF. In DNA form, the CDR3 reads TGTGCCAGCAGTGAAGCCAGTGTCCAGGGCGAGCAGTACTTC.

DNA for the CDR3: TGTGCCAGCAGTTACAGGGGTTCTAGCACAGATACGCAGTATTTT. Translated, it gives CASSYRGSSTDTQYF. This chain links TRBV6-5 with TRBJ2-3, with a possible D match to TRBD1 (5 bases). The length of the CDR3 is 15 residues. The V and J ends lost 2 bases and 0 bases respectively, with 9 bases between them. The germline V gene has CDR1 MNHEY and CDR2 SVGAGI.

The V gene is TRBV27, the J gene TRBJ1-1, with 8 bases matching TRBD1. Germline V gene data show CDR1 as MNHEY and CDR2 as SMNVEV (reference sequence). Losses at the gene ends were 5 bases for V and 1 base for J; bases not matched to a gene: 6. The CDR3 runs 15 residues. CDR3 sequence reads: CASSASGTGNTEAFF. In DNA, the CDR3 is TGTGCCAGCAGTGCATCCGGGACAGGGAACACTGAAGCTTTCTTT.

This rearrangement joins TRBV5-4 to TRBJ2-2; 9 nucleotides line up with TRBD2. The junction had 9 bases not matched to a gene; V was cut back by 4 bases and J by 2 bases. Germline V CDR1 and CDR2: SGHNT, YYREEE (reference sequence). CDR3 length equals 17 residues. Here the CDR3 DNA reads TGTGCCAGCAGCCCTAATAGCGGGGGTACTAACACCGGGGAGCTGTTTTTT. Translation: CASSPNSGGTNTGELFF.

The J gene is TRBJ1-1, the V gene TRBV5-6; D unresolved. The V end lost 4 bases, the J end lost 1 base, and 11 bases lay between the germline ends. Germline V gene data show CDR1 as SGHDT and CDR2 as YYEEEE. This CDR3 is built from 14 residues. CDR3 loop: CASSVGVGNTEAFF. The CDR3 nucleotides are TGTGCCAGCAGCGTCGGGGTAGGGAACACTGAAGCTTTCTTT.

The chain links TRBV19 to TRBJ1-5, with TRBD1 identical over 9 bases. V lost 5 bases to trimming and J lost 8 bases; unmatched junction nucleotides: 13. CDR3 length: 16 residues. CDR1 is LNHDA, CDR2 SQIVND, per germline (reference sequence). CDR3 in DNA: TGTGCCAGTAGTCCACCGAGGGACAGGGCGGGGAAGCCCCAGCATTTT. Translating it yields CASSPPRDRAGKPQHF.

The chain links TRBV2 to TRBJ2-1; possible D gene TRBD2, 6 bases. Trimming removed 2 bases from V and 2 bases from J, with 10 bases in between. The CDR3 totals 15 residues. CDR1 is SNHLY and CDR2 is FYNNEI in the germline V gene. The CDR3 loop reads CASSEQGGTYNEQFF. CDR3 nucleotide sequence: TGTGCCAGCAGTGAACAGGGAGGTACCTACAATGAGCAGTTCTTC. Supplemented by reference TRBV2 and TRBJ2-1, the full variable domain reads EPEVTQTPSHQVTQMGQEVILRCVPISNHLYFYWYRQILGQKVEFLVSFYNNEISEKSEIFDDQFSVERPDGSNFTLKIRSTKLEDSAMYFCASSEQGGTYNEQFFGPGTRLTVL.

V and J are TRBV5-4 and TRBJ2-7; 7 bases match TRBD2. This CDR3 spans 13 amino acids. After removal of 0 bases from V and 5 bases from J, the junction contained 2 bases not matched to a gene. Per germline, CDR1 SGHNT and CDR2 YYREEE (reference sequence). This chain's CDR3 is CASSLGLADEQYF. The CDR3 DNA follows: TGTGCCAGCAGCTTGGGACTAGCCGACGAGCAGTACTTC.

The V gene is TRBV29-1, the J gene TRBJ1-1; 9 nucleotides align to TRBD1. The CDR3 is made up of 14 amino acids. The V gene end was trimmed by 6 bases and the J gene end by 0 bases; junction bases not matched to a gene: 5. Germline loops: CDR1 SQVTM, CDR2 ANQGSEA. The DNA for the CDR3 is TGCAGCGTGACAGGGGGAGTGATGAACACTGAAGCTTTCTTT. Protein product: CSVTGGVMNTEAFF.

Points on this clone: At one end the junction does not follow the germline gene, possibly because of a read error. This rearrangement joins TRBV5-1 to TRBJ1-1, with TRBD1 matching 8 bases. The CDR3 contains 14 residues. Germline V gene data show CDR1 as SGHRS and CDR2 as YFSETQ. The CDR3 sequence is CASSLAGQGSEVFF. The CDR3 DNA follows: TGCGCCAGCAGCTTGGCCGGACAGGGAAGTGAAGTTTTCTTT. The variable domain in full, with the rest retrieved from reference TRBV5-1 and TRBJ1-1, is KAGVTQTPRYLIKTRGQQVTLSCSPISGHRSVSWYQQTPGQGLQFLFEYFSETQRNKGNFPGRFSGRQFSNSRSEMNVSTLELGDSALYLCASSLAGQGSEVFFGQGTRLTVV.

The chain couples TRBV6-6 to TRBJ1-3; possibly TRBD1 for D (6 bases). The CDR3 has 14 amino acids. In germline, CDR1 is MNHNY, CDR2 SVGAGI (reference sequence). Trimming pared 7 bases from V and 9 bases from J, leaving 19 bases between. CDR3 sequence (DNA): TGTGCCAGCACCGTTCGGACAGACGATGGCACCATATATTTT. Encoded protein: CASTVRTDDGTIYF.

The rearrangement links TRBV19 to TRBJ2-7, with D perhaps matching TRBD2 (5 bases). The V gene lost 5 bases and the J gene lost 3 bases, with 11 bases spanning the gap. The germline gives CDR1 LNHDA, CDR2 SQIVND (reference sequence). The CDR3 is 13 residues long. CDR3 sequence reads: CASSSGKGYEQYF. In nucleotides, the CDR3 is TGTGCCAGTAGTTCCGGGAAGGGCTACGAGCAGTACTTC.

The J gene is TRBJ1-2, the V gene TRBV6-4; possibly TRBD1 for D (6 bases). Germline CDR1 is MRHNA and CDR2 is SNTAGT. V was trimmed by 0 bases and J by 7 bases, leaving 15 bases between them. This CDR3 spans 15 amino acids. The CDR3 nucleotides read TGTGCCAGCAGTGACTCGGGGGGGCGCGGGCTTGGCTACACCTTC. As protein: CASSDSGGRGLGYTF.

The chain couples TRBV5-4 to TRBJ2-7; the D is unclear. The CDR3 sequence is 13 residues long. V shed 3 bases and J shed 6 bases, with 13 bases lying between them. The germline gives CDR1 SGHNT, CDR2 YYREEE (reference sequence). As DNA, the CDR3 is TGTGCCAGCAGCTCCAGGCGAGAAGGCGAGCAGTACTTC. It codes for CASSSRREGEQYF.

This chain joins TRBV6-6 and TRBJ2-3; 8 bases map to TRBD1. With V trimmed by 6 bases and J by 1 base, 3 bases remained unmatched. CDR1 and CDR2 (germline): MNHNY, SVGAGI (reference sequence). The CDR3 is 14 residues long. This CDR3 reads CASSDRGGTDTQYF. CDR3 sequence (DNA): TGTGCCAGCAGCGACAGGGGAGGCACAGATACGCAGTATTTT.

V gene TRBV14 combines with J gene TRBJ2-3, with a weak D call TRBD2 (6 bases). The CDR3 sequence is 15 residues long. The V and J ends lost 3 bases and 1 base respectively, with 11 bases between them. Germline V gives CDR1 SGHDN, CDR2 FVKESK. Written as DNA, the CDR3 is TGTGCCAGCAGCCAGAAGGGACTGGGCACAGATACGCAGTATTTT. It translates to CASSQKGLGTDTQYF.

The genes are TRBV6-6 and TRBJ1-2; D possibly corresponds to TRBD1 (5 bases). V lost 6 bases to trimming and J lost 7 bases, with 21 bases between them. The CDR3 has 15 amino acids. Germline V gene data show CDR1 as MNHNY and CDR2 as SVGAGI (reference sequence). The chain's CDR3 is CASSQDSNLSGGYTF. The CDR3 bases are TGTGCCAGCAGCCAAGACAGCAACCTCAGTGGTGGCTACACCTTC.

The chain recombines TRBV4-2 with TRBJ2-7, with 9 positions matching TRBD1. V dropped 4 bases and J dropped 6; count of bases not matched to a gene: 4. Germline loops: CDR1 LGHNA, CDR2 YNFKEQ. The length of the CDR3 is 13 residues. Here the CDR3 reads CASSRTGVGEQYF. The CDR3 coding sequence is TGTGCCAGCAGCCGGACAGGGGTGGGCGAGCAGTACTTC.

This clone was seen a single time. The gene calls are TRBV5-1 and TRBJ1-1; D call uncertain. The germline V gene encodes CDR1 SGHRS and CDR2 YFSETQ. V lost 0 bases to trimming and J lost 1 base, with 7 bases between them. The CDR3 loop spans 14 amino acids. This CDR3 is CASSLDAPNTEAFF. The CDR3 DNA is TGCGCCAGCAGCTTGGACGCGCCGAACACTGAAGCTTTCTTT.

This clone was observed once. The V gene is TRBV9, the J gene TRBJ2-2, with 9 bases identical to TRBD2. The CDR3 runs to 16 residues. Germline V lookup: CDR1 SGDLS, CDR2 YYNGEE. Trimming at V came to 4 bases and at J to 4 bases, leaving 8 bases not matched to a gene. The CDR3 reads CASSSWTSVGTGELFF. CDR3 nucleotides: TGTGCCAGCAGCTCGTGGACTAGCGTGGGCACCGGGGAGCTGTTTTTT.

V and J are TRBV6-2 or TRBV6-3 and TRBJ2-5; 9 bases agree with TRBD1. V was pared by 5 bases and J by 4 bases, with 8 bases of the junction left unmatched. This CDR3 has 15 residues. Germline-derived CDR1 and CDR2 are MNHEY and SVGEGT. CDR3 nucleotide sequence: TGTGCCAGCAGTGACCCGACAGGGGGAGGAGAGACCCAGTACTTC. It codes for CASSDPTGGGETQYF.

This chain joins TRBV5-1 and TRBJ2-7; TRBD1 agrees at 9 bases. CDR3 size: 15 residues. In germline, CDR1 is SGHRS, CDR2 YFSETQ. V trimming: 5 bases; J trimming: 6 bases; junction bases outside the gene matches: 12. CDR3 DNA sequence: TGCGCCAGCAGATACGCCGGGACAGGGTCGTCCGAGCAGTACTTC. It specifies CASRYAGTGSSEQYF.

The V call is TRBV6-5, the J call TRBJ1-2, with 7 positions matching TRBD1. CDR1 is MNHEY and CDR2 is SVGAGI in the germline V gene. V trimming: 6 bases; J trimming: 7 bases; junction bases outside the gene matches: 8. This CDR3 is built from 13 residues. CDR3 region: CASRLTGFSGYTF. As DNA, the CDR3 is TGTGCCAGCAGGTTGACAGGGTTCTCTGGCTACACCTTC.

The V and J genes are TRBV18 and TRBJ2-3; 11 positions match TRBD2. Looked up from germline, CDR1 is KGHSH and CDR2 is LQKENI. CDR3 length: 15 residues. The J segment lost 3 bases and the V segment lost 5 bases, leaving 4 bases of the junction unmatched. The CDR3: CASSSTSGGTDTQYF. The CDR3 DNA reads TGTGCCAGCTCATCAACTAGCGGGGGTACAGATACGCAGTATTTT.

This rearrangement joins TRBV2 to TRBJ2-3; D is perhaps TRBD1 (6 bases). Germline-derived CDR1 and CDR2 are SNHLY and FYNNEI. CDR3 size: 14 residues. Trimming took off 10 bases at V and 4 bases at J, with 18 bases between the two ends. The CDR3 protein is CATEHRDISDTQYF. CDR3 coding DNA: TGTGCCACCGAACACCGGGACATATCAGATACGCAGTATTTT. The whole variable domain, filled in from reference TRBV2 and TRBJ2-3, reads EPEVTQTPSHQVTQMGQEVILRCVPISNHLYFYWYRQILGQKVEFLVSFYNNEISEKSEIFDDQFSVERPDGSNFTLKIRSTKLEDSAMYFCATEHRDISDTQYFGPGTRLTVL.